Listed here are 22 T cell receptor beta chains from one sample, sequenced in a study of tumor-infiltrating lymphocytes in localized non-small cell lung cancer. TCRdb's copy holds only in-frame clones and misses some; the assay was immunoSEQ multiplex PCR. The repertoire holds 12,000 or so clones, with about nine tenths as singletons. Sequencing was carried out using lung tumor tissue. These receptors all come from a human donor with non-small cell lung cancer.

The J gene is TRBJ2-6, the V gene TRBV4-2; no reliable D call. Germline V gene sequence: CDR1 LGHNA, CDR2 YNFKEQ. This CDR3 has 17 residues. The V end lost 3 bases, the J end lost 0 bases, and 12 bases lay between the germline ends. The CDR3 region has the DNA TGTGCCAGCAGCCACCAAAGGGCCATCTCTGGGGCCAACGTCCTGACTTTC. It encodes CASSHQRAISGANVLTF.

The genes are TRBV11-3 and TRBJ1-3; unclear D gene. The CDR3 contains 19 residues. Germline CDR1 SGHNT, CDR2 YENEEA. V was shortened by 0 bases and J by 1 base, with 19 bases between the two germline ends. CDR3 DNA: TGTGCCAGCAGCTTAGATACAACAGAGGCAAATACTTCTGGAAACACCATATATTTT. As protein: CASSLDTTEANTSGNTIYF. Complete variable domain (other parts from reference TRBV11-3 and TRBJ1-3): EAGVVQSPRYKIIEKKQPVAFWCNPISGHNTLYWYLQNLGQGPELLIRYENEEAVDDSQLPKDRFSAERLKGVDSTLKIQPAELGDSAVYLCASSLDTTEANTSGNTIYFGEGSWLTVV.

The chain carries TRBV12-5 and TRBJ2-1, with TRBD2 identical over 8 bases. This CDR3 has 17 amino acids. Trimming at V came to 7 bases and at J to 9 bases, leaving 20 bases not matched to a gene. The germline gives CDR1 LGHNT, CDR2 FRNRAP. CDR3 nucleotide sequence: TGTGCTAGTGCCCCCCCTGGGCTGGCGGGAGGAAATGGTGAGCAGTTCTTC. Amino acid sequence: CASAPPGLAGGNGEQFF.

The CDR3 protein is CASSFGQGETQYF. The CDR3 region has the DNA TGCGCCAGCAGCTTCGGACAGGGAGAGACCCAGTACTTC. The rearrangement joins TRBV5-1 to TRBJ2-5; 8 nucleotides agree with TRBD1. J was trimmed by 4 bases and V by 2 bases; bases with no gene match: 1. CDR3 length: 13 residues. Germline V gene sequence: CDR1 SGHRS, CDR2 YFSETQ.

The CDR3 nucleotides are TGTGCCAGCTCACCAGGGCAGGCAGGGCAGCCCCAGCATTTT. As protein: CASSPGQAGQPQHF. The chain combines TRBV18 with TRBJ1-5, with D maybe TRBD1 (5 bases). This CDR3 is built from 14 residues. Trimming shortened V by 2 bases and J by 7 bases, and 12 bases separated the two germline ends. Germline loops: CDR1 KGHSH, CDR2 LQKENI.

This clone turned up a few times. V usage is TRBV5-4 and J usage is TRBJ2-2, with 14 positions matching TRBD2. CDR1 is SGHNT and CDR2 is YYREEE in the germline V gene (reference sequence). The CDR3 covers 17 residues. V was pared by 4 bases and J by 7 bases, with 9 bases of the junction left unmatched. This CDR3 is CASSTGTSGSLGGELFF. CDR3 DNA: TGTGCCAGCAGCACCGGGACTAGCGGGAGTTTGGGCGGGGAGCTGTTTTTT.

The CDR3 sequence is CSVRQIMNTEAFF. The CDR3 nucleotides are TGCAGCGTTCGACAGATTATGAACACTGAAGCTTTCTTT. The genes are TRBV29-1 and TRBJ1-1; possibly TRBD1 for D (5 bases). Trimming cost V 5 bases and J 0 bases, with 10 bases left between them. Germline CDR1 is SQVTM and CDR2 is ANQGSEA. CDR3 length: 13 amino acids.

V usage is TRBV19 and J usage is TRBJ2-3; D may correspond to TRBD1 or TRBD2 (5 bases each). Trimming shortened V by 6 bases and J by 2 bases, and 15 bases separated the two germline ends. The CDR3 is made up of 15 amino acids. Germline CDR1 is LNHDA and CDR2 is SQIVND (reference sequence). The CDR3 sequence is CASSRDGRYTDTQYF. DNA of the CDR3: TGTGCCAGTAGCCGGGACGGACGATACACAGATACGCAGTATTTT.

The genes are TRBV7-9 and TRBJ2-1, with 8 bases lining up with TRBD2. This CDR3 comprises 15 residues. With V trimmed by 3 bases and J by 7 bases, 8 bases remained unmatched. Per germline, CDR1 SEHNR and CDR2 FQNEAQ (reference sequence). The CDR3 sequence: CASSLGLGGNNEQFF. Here the CDR3 DNA reads TGTGCCAGCAGCTTGGGACTAGGGGGGAATAATGAGCAGTTCTTC.

This clone was counted once. This sequence joins TRBV5-1 and TRBJ1-1; possible D gene TRBD1, 6 bases. Trimming removed 4 bases from V and 2 bases from J, with 12 bases in between. The CDR3 contains 14 residues. In germline, CDR1 is SGHRS, CDR2 YFSETQ. CDR3 bases: TGCGCCAGCAGCGCCTGGACAGATAACACTGAAGCTTTCTTT. This gives the protein CASSAWTDNTEAFF.

This clone was recorded once. This rearrangement joins TRBV5-4 to TRBJ1-2; 7 bases align to TRBD1. The CDR3 loop spans 13 amino acids. The V gene's germline CDR1 is SGHNT and CDR2 YYREEE (reference sequence). V was clipped by 4 bases and J by 3 bases; unmatched bases: 3. CDR3 in DNA: TGTGCCAGCAGCACACAGGGGTACTATGGCTACACCTTC. This gives the protein CASSTQGYYGYTF.

This rearrangement joins TRBV2 to TRBJ1-2, with D possibly matching TRBD1 (6 bases). Germline CDR1 and CDR2: SNHLY and FYNNEI. Trimming cost V 2 bases and J 4 bases, with 11 bases left between them. The CDR3 totals 14 residues. DNA of the CDR3: TGTGCCAGCAGTGAACAACAGGGAGGCTATGGCTACACCTTC. The encoded protein is CASSEQQGGYGYTF.

This sequence joins TRBV6-5 and TRBJ1-1, with D unresolved. Trimming removed 6 bases from V and 0 bases from J, with 14 bases in between. The length of the CDR3 is 15 residues. Per the germline V gene, CDR1 is MNHEY and CDR2 is SVGAGI. The CDR3 DNA follows: TGTGCCAGCAGGCCAGGCAGAACTATGAACACTGAAGCTTTCTTT. Translation: CASRPGRTMNTEAFF.

This clone appeared once. The chain couples TRBV7-2 to TRBJ1-2, with D tentatively TRBD1 (6 bases). The V end was cut by 2 bases, the J end by 0 bases, with 13 bases between. This CDR3 comprises 16 residues. Germline-derived CDR1 and CDR2 are SGHTA and FQGNSA. The CDR3 DNA reads as TGTGCCAGCAGCTTAAGCCGGGACATCTCTAACTATGGCTACACCTTC. Translated: CASSLSRDISNYGYTF.

The V and J genes are TRBV27 and TRBJ2-3, with 7 positions matching TRBD1. This CDR3 has 15 residues. Germline V gives CDR1 MNHEY, CDR2 SMNVEV (reference sequence). V shed 4 bases, J shed 1 base, and the junction held 5 bases outside the gene matches. The CDR3 bases are TGTGCCAGCAGTTCAACAGGGGTTGGCACAGATACGCAGTATTTT. As protein: CASSSTGVGTDTQYF.

This chain links TRBV5-3 with TRBJ1-2; D is unclear. TRBV5-3 counts as an open reading frame of uncertain function. The CDR3 is 10 residues long. Trimming left V 9 bases short and J 2 bases short, with 5 bases between. The CDR3 DNA follows: TGTGCCATAAGGAACTATGGCTACACCTTC. Amino acid sequence: CAIRNYGYTF.

The CDR3 DNA sequence: TGTGCCTGGGCCCCGGTGGTAGCGGGAGGGCCGCGGACCCAGTACTTC. Its protein is CAWAPVVAGGPRTQYF. The chain combines TRBV30 with TRBJ2-5, with 11 bases that match TRBD2. The germline V gene encodes CDR1 GTSNPN and CDR2 SVGIG (reference sequence). V lost 5 bases and J lost 7; bases outside the gene matches: 15. This CDR3 contains 16 residues.

This clone was observed a handful of times. The chain couples TRBV6-1 to TRBJ2-6; D perhaps matches TRBD1 (6 bases). V gave up 3 bases and J gave up 0 bases, with 6 bases separating them. The CDR3 is made up of 15 amino acids. Per the germline V gene, CDR1 is MNHNS and CDR2 is SASEGT. CDR3 region: CASSEDSSGANVLTF. The CDR3, as DNA: TGTGCCAGCAGTGAGGACAGCTCTGGGGCCAACGTCCTGACTTTC.

Written as DNA, the CDR3 is TGTGCCAGCAGCCTTTACCCCCGGGGGGACCTAGAAGAGCAGTACTTC. This translates into CASSLYPRGDLEEQYF. J is TRBJ2-7 and V is TRBV27; TRBD2 agrees at 7 bases. V trimming: 6 bases; J trimming: 7 bases; junction bases outside the gene matches: 18. CDR1 and CDR2 (germline): MNHEY, SMNVEV (reference sequence). CDR3 length: 16 amino acids.

This clone was observed a few times. The V gene is TRBV10-2, the J gene TRBJ1-1; D remains ambiguous. The germline gives CDR1 WSHSY, CDR2 SAAADI. This CDR3 is built from 15 residues. Deletions cut 6 bases from V and 3 bases from J, with 17 bases between. This chain's CDR3 is CASRGFLGGYTEAFF. As DNA, the CDR3 is TGCGCCAGCAGGGGGTTCTTGGGAGGGTACACTGAAGCTTTCTTT.

The gene calls are TRBV6-5 and TRBJ2-2; TRBD2 agrees at 7 bases. This CDR3 spans 14 amino acids. J lost 6 bases, V lost 2 bases, and 3 bases had no gene match. Germline-derived CDR1 and CDR2 are MNHEY and SVGAGI. The CDR3 protein is CASSYREESGELFF. For the CDR3, the DNA is TGTGCCAGCAGTTACCGGGAGGAGTCCGGGGAGCTGTTTTTT.

The rearrangement links TRBV5-5 to TRBJ2-1, with 12 bases aligning to TRBD2. The CDR3 spans 16 residues. Germline loops: CDR1 SGHKS, CDR2 YYEKEE (reference sequence). The V and J ends lost 4 bases and 8 bases, in that order; junction bases with no gene match: 10. The CDR3 nucleotides read TGTGCCAGCAGCCAAGAGTCTAGCGGGAGGGTTGATGAGCAGTTCTTC. Its protein product is CASSQESSGRVDEQFF.